This T cell receptor (beta chain) stems from a study of T cell changes during pregnancy in multiple sclerosis. The CDR3 length is 15 residues. The germline V gene encodes CDR1 SGHVS and CDR2 FQNEAQ. V was clipped by 5 bases and J by 3 bases, with 14 bases between them. Profiling relied on immunoSEQ multiplex PCR, and the TCRdb table lists in-frame clones only, not all of them. The sample yields about 75,000 clones, 85% to 95% seen once. This specimen was CD4+ T cells from peripheral blood mononuclear cells, taken after pregnancy. This sequence joins TRBV7-8 and TRBJ1-5, with D possibly TRBD1 on 6 matching bases. The source is a female donor with multiple sclerosis, enrolled in a pregnancy study. In DNA, the CDR3 is TGTGCCAGCAGCGCCGGACAGTTAAACAATCAGCCCCAGCATTTT. The encoded protein is CASSAGQLNNQPQHF. The whole variable domain, remainder taken from reference TRBV7-8 and TRBJ1-5, is GAGVSQSPRYKVAKRGQDVALRCDPISGHVSLFWYQQALGQGPEFLTYFQNEAQLDKSGLPSDRFFAERPEGSVSTLKIQRTQQEDSAVYLCASSAGQLNNQPQHFGDGTRLSIL.